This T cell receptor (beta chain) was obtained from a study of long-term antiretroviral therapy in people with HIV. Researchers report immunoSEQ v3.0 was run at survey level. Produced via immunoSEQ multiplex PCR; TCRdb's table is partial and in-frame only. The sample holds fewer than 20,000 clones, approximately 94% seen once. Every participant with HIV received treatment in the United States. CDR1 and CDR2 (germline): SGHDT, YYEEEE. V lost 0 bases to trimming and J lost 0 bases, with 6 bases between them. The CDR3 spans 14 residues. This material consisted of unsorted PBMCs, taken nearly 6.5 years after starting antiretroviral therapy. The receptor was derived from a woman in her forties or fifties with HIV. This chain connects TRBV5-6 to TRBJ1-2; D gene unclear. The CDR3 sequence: CASSLGGANYGYTF. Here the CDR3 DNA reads TGTGCCAGCAGCTTGGGCGGAGCTAACTATGGCTACACCTTC.